This T cell receptor (beta chain) stems from a study of blood T cell repertoires in COVID-19. Background on the study: There were acute and convalescent COVID-19 samples, and they came from the United States, Italy and Spain. PBMCs, B-cell-depleted T cells, or T cells were the source of the cDNA or gDNA that made up the material.

In the original workflow: It was from reference gene primer amplification that nucleated cell counts were estimated. Assay used: immunoSEQ multiplex PCR; TCRdb lists only in-frame clones, some missing. V, J and clone size are those of that table, while D and trimming were read from the DNA. The sample carries tens of thousands of clones, approximately 92% recorded once. This CDR3 spans 15 amino acids. The germline CDR1 and CDR2 sequences are LGHNA and YNFKEQ. V was pared by 0 bases and J by 3 bases, with 10 bases between. This clone was counted once. The specimen was peripheral blood. The receptor comes from a man older than 75 with acute or convalescent COVID-19. This chain links TRBV4-2 with TRBJ2-3; no clear D gene. The CDR3 region is CASSQDASGTDTQYF. CDR3 DNA sequence: TGTGCCAGCAGCCAAGACGCTAGTGGGACAGATACGCAGTATTTT.